One sample yielded the 20 T cell receptor beta chains listed below, sequenced in a study of T cell responses to AZD1222 COVID-19 vaccine. This table comes from immunoSEQ multiplex PCR, and its TCRdb copy is limited to in-frame clones, with some not included. The sample includes about 130,000 clones, roughly 87% of them seen just once. This material consisted of peripheral blood, taken 28 days after the second AZD1222 dose. These receptors were taken from an adult who received the AZD1222 COVID-19 vaccine.

The V and J genes are TRBV6-6 and TRBJ2-3, with D perhaps TRBD2 (7 bases). Germline lookup yields CDR1 MNHNY and CDR2 SVGAGI (reference sequence). The ends were cut back, 4 bases at V and 6 bases at J, with 17 bases in the middle. The CDR3 covers 15 residues. CDR3 region: CASSLRGGARDTQYF. CDR3 DNA: TGTGCCAGCAGTTTGAGGGGGGGGGCCCGCGATACGCAGTATTTT.

This clone was observed once. The rearrangement links TRBV11-2 to TRBJ2-7; the D gene is possibly TRBD1 (6 bases). In germline, CDR1 is SGHAT, CDR2 FQNNGV. V lost 3 bases and J 2 bases, leaving 8 bases between the germline ends. The CDR3 consists of 13 residues. The CDR3 nucleotides read TGTGCCAGCAGCTTTACAGGGACCTACGAGCAGTACTTC. It specifies CASSFTGTYEQYF.

V gene TRBV5-1 combines with J gene TRBJ2-1, with 10 bases matching TRBD1. V shed 3 bases and J 9 bases; nucleotides not matched to a gene: 3. Germline CDR1 and CDR2: SGHRS and YFSETQ. The CDR3 is made up of 13 amino acids. The CDR3 sequence: CASSYGQGVEQFF. The CDR3 DNA sequence: TGCGCCAGCAGCTACGGACAGGGGGTTGAGCAGTTCTTC.

This chain joins TRBV19 and TRBJ1-1; D is unclear. Germline V lookup: CDR1 LNHDA, CDR2 SQIVND (reference sequence). The V gene lost 0 bases and the J gene lost 6 bases, with 14 bases spanning the gap. CDR3 length equals 15 residues. In DNA form, the CDR3 reads TGTGCCAGTAGTATAGACGGGCGGTTACTCTCTGAAGCTTTCTTT. It translates to CASSIDGRLLSEAFF.

The rearrangement joins TRBV25-1 to TRBJ1-2; the match to TRBD1 covers 11 bases. This CDR3 is 16 amino acids long. V dropped 4 bases and J dropped 4; count of bases not matched to a gene: 8. CDR1 is MGHDK and CDR2 is SYGVNS in the germline V gene. CDR3 bases: TGTGCCAGCAGTGGGGTTCGGGACAGGGGGGCCTATGGCTACACCTTC. Its translation is CASSGVRDRGAYGYTF.

Notes on this clone: This CDR3 is also generated by other DNA sequences in the sample. V and J are TRBV5-1 and TRBJ1-1, with no clear D. The CDR3 length is 14 residues. Germline values: CDR1 SGHRS, CDR2 YFSETQ. Trimming took off 2 bases at V and 1 base at J, with 9 bases between the two ends. In DNA form, the CDR3 reads TGCGCCAGCAGCTTAGGACCGCCGAACACTGAAGCTTTCTTT. Protein: CASSLGPPNTEAFF.

V usage is TRBV2 and J usage is TRBJ1-1; 9 bases agree with TRBD1. Trimming removed 7 bases from V and 0 bases from J; junction bases left unmatched: 3. The CDR3 spans 14 residues. Germline V gene sequence: CDR1 SNHLY, CDR2 FYNNEI. Here the CDR3 DNA reads TGTGCCAGCAATACAGGGGGCATGAACACTGAAGCTTTCTTT. Its translation: CASNTGGMNTEAFF.

In DNA form, the CDR3 reads TGTGCCAGCAGTTTAACAGGGAATGGCTACACCTTC. It translates to CASSLTGNGYTF. The chain is built from TRBV12-3 or TRBV12-4 and TRBJ1-2; weak D call: TRBD1 (6 bases). The CDR3 runs to 12 residues. The V end lost 2 bases, the J end lost 6 bases, and 7 bases lay between the germline ends.

The chain uses TRBV7-3 and TRBJ2-1; possibly TRBD2 for D (5 bases). V gave up 2 bases and J gave up 4 bases, with 15 bases separating them. The CDR3 contains 16 residues. CDR1 is SGHTA, CDR2 FQGTGA, per germline. The CDR3 nucleotides read TGTGCCAGCAGCTTAGGAGGCTCAGGAGGATACAATGAGCAGTTCTTC. Residues: CASSLGGSGGYNEQFF.

In this sample, this clone turned up once. This rearrangement joins TRBV19 to TRBJ2-3; D is tentatively TRBD1 or TRBD2 (6 bases each). In germline, CDR1 is LNHDA, CDR2 SQIVND (reference sequence). This CDR3 is 15 amino acids long. V was shortened by 1 base and J by 5 bases, with 13 bases between the two germline ends. CDR3 DNA sequence: TGTGCCAGTAGTATAGGCCGGGGGCTAGGAGATACGCAGTATTTT. Its translation: CASSIGRGLGDTQYF.

The gene calls are TRBV4-1 and TRBJ2-5, with TRBD2 as a possible D gene (5 bases). The CDR3 covers 14 residues. From germline, CDR1 is MGHRA and CDR2 YSYEKL. V was clipped by 4 bases and J by 4 bases, with 13 bases between them. CDR3 in DNA: TGCGCCAGCAGCCCCTGGGCTAGCCCAGAGACCCAGTACTTC. Translated: CASSPWASPETQYF.

This chain links TRBV7-8 with TRBJ2-2; D remains unclear. The germline V gene encodes CDR1 SGHVS and CDR2 FQNEAQ. The V gene lost 2 bases and the J gene lost 4 bases, with 8 bases spanning the gap. This CDR3 comprises 14 residues. The DNA for the CDR3 is TGTGCCAGCAGCTTACTCTGGGGCACCGGGGAGCTGTTTTTT. Protein product: CASSLLWGTGELFF.

The chain has TRBV19 and TRBJ2-7, with a possible D match to TRBD2 (8 bases). V gave up 4 bases and J gave up 2 bases, with 18 bases separating them. Germline V gene sequence: CDR1 LNHDA, CDR2 SQIVND (reference sequence). The CDR3 spans 16 residues. CDR3 sequence (DNA): TGTGCCAGTAGTACCGGGGGGGGGACAGAGGCCTACGAGCAGTACTTC. Residues: CASSTGGGTEAYEQYF.

This chain uses TRBV4-3 with TRBJ1-3, with D unclear. V lost 0 bases and J lost 0, with 3 bases in between. The CDR3 loop spans 14 amino acids. CDR1 and CDR2 from the germline V gene are LGHNA and YSLEER. In nucleotides, the CDR3 is TGCGCCAGCAGCCAAGATATCTCTGGAAACACCATATATTTT. Translation: CASSQDISGNTIYF.

This chain joins TRBV7-8 and TRBJ1-3; D gene unclear. With 3 bases removed from V and 0 bases from J, the gap between germline ends came to 6 bases. The CDR3 runs to 14 residues. Germline V gives CDR1 SGHVS, CDR2 FQNEAQ. The CDR3 is CASSLGFSGNTIYF. The CDR3 DNA is TGTGCCAGCAGCTTGGGCTTCTCTGGAAACACCATATATTTT. Full variable domain (missing parts from reference TRBV7-8 and TRBJ1-3): GAGVSQSPRYKVAKRGQDVALRCDPISGHVSLFWYQQALGQGPEFLTYFQNEAQLDKSGLPSDRFFAERPEGSVSTLKIQRTQQEDSAVYLCASSLGFSGNTIYFGEGSWLTVV.

V usage is TRBV30 and J usage is TRBJ1-2, with D possibly being TRBD1 (5 bases). The CDR3 consists of 12 residues. V lost 8 bases, J lost 3 bases, and 13 bases lay in between. Germline V CDR1 and CDR2: GTSNPN, SVGIG (reference sequence). The CDR3 loop reads CAGGRRDYGYTF. DNA of the CDR3: TGTGCCGGGGGACGACGGGACTATGGCTACACCTTC.

The chain links TRBV7-2 to TRBJ2-1, with D perhaps TRBD1 (5 bases). The V end lost 0 bases, the J end lost 1 base, and 13 bases lay between the germline ends. Germline assignment: CDR1 SGHTA and CDR2 FQGNSA. The CDR3 is made up of 17 amino acids. CDR3: CASSLALGAGSYNEQFF. CDR3 DNA: TGTGCCAGCAGCTTAGCGTTAGGGGCTGGTTCCTACAATGAGCAGTTCTTC.

V usage is TRBV20-1 and J usage is TRBJ2-7, with 7 bases that match TRBD2. Per the germline V gene, CDR1 is DFQATT and CDR2 is SNEGSKA (reference sequence). Trimming removed 3 bases from V and 3 bases from J; junction bases left unmatched: 8. The CDR3 runs to 14 residues. The CDR3 DNA sequence: TGCAGTGCTAGTTGGGTGGGAGGGGACTACGAGCAGTACTTC. Amino acid sequence: CSASWVGGDYEQYF.

This chain joins TRBV7-2 and TRBJ2-2; TRBD2 aligns across 10 bases. Unmatched junction bases numbered 10, after V lost 2 bases and J lost 13 bases. The CDR3 is 15 residues long. Germline CDR1 is SGHTA and CDR2 is FQGNSA. CDR3 DNA: TGTGCCAGCAGCTTAAGTAGTAGCGGGGGGCGTGGGCTGTTTTTT. Translated, it gives CASSLSSSGGRGLFF.

As regards this clone: This same CDR3 is encoded by further DNA sequences in the sample. The chain joins TRBV19 to TRBJ1-1, with 7 bases fitting TRBD1. The CDR3 is made up of 13 amino acids. The V segment lost 6 bases and the J segment 1 base; nucleotides outside the gene matches: 2. Germline V gene lookup returns CDR1 LNHDA and CDR2 SQIVND (reference sequence). The CDR3 DNA reads TGTGCCAGTAGCAGGGGGAGGAACACTGAAGCTTTCTTT. Translated, it gives CASSRGRNTEAFF. Looking up the rest from reference TRBV19 and TRBJ1-1 gives the full variable domain: DGGITQSPKYLFRKEGQNVTLSCEQNLNHDAMYWYRQDPGQGLRLIYYSQIVNDFQKGDIAEGYSVSREKKESFPLTVTSAQKNPTAFYLCASSRGRNTEAFFGQGTRLTVV.